The 30 T cell receptor beta chains below were found in one sample sequenced in a study of CD8+ T cells in alopecia areata. Indicated treatment: oral pan-JAK inhibitor, 5-10 mg twice daily. cDNA prepared by RNA extraction and subsequent reverse transcription served as the template for sequencing. The repertoire was sequenced with immunoSEQ multiplex PCR; TCRdb's copy has only in-frame clones and lacks some. This table has about 120,000 clones, roughly 63% appearing once. The sample here was CD8+ T cells sorted from blood, taken at week 4, from a patient treated with tofacitinib. These receptors were obtained from a human donor with alopecia areata.

This clone appeared once. CDR3 loop: CASGAGTIYF. The CDR3, as DNA: TGTGCCAGCGGGGCAGGGACCATATATTTT. The rearrangement joins TRBV25-1 to TRBJ1-3, with TRBD1 as a possible D gene (5 bases). Germline CDR1 is MGHDK and CDR2 is SYGVNS. Trimming took 8 bases from V and 10 from J, leaving 9 bases between them. The CDR3 consists of 10 residues.

This clone was seen more than once but under ten times. This sequence joins TRBV13 and TRBJ1-2; tentatively, D is TRBD1 (6 bases). Between the trimmed V and J ends, which lost 4 bases and 7 bases, there was a span of 10 bases. CDR1 is PRHDT and CDR2 is FYEKMQ in the germline V gene (reference sequence). This CDR3 spans 12 amino acids. The CDR3 here is CASSYGGPGYTF. CDR3 coding DNA: TGTGCCAGCAGCTACGGGGGGCCTGGCTACACCTTC.

The chain joins TRBV30 to TRBJ1-2, with 7 bases aligning to TRBD1. The CDR3 totals 13 residues. V was pared by 7 bases and J by 4 bases, with 9 bases of the junction left unmatched. CDR1 GTSNPN and CDR2 SVGIG come from the germline V gene (reference sequence). This chain's CDR3 is CASQGVTVYGYTF. CDR3 coding DNA: TGTGCCTCCCAGGGGGTGACGGTCTATGGCTACACCTTC.

V is TRBV7-2 and J is TRBJ2-7; D remains ambiguous. This CDR3 contains 12 residues. Germline CDR1 SGHTA, CDR2 FQGNSA. Trimming shortened V by 1 base and J by 2 bases, and 3 bases separated the two germline ends. CDR3: CASSLVAYEQYF. Written as DNA, the CDR3 is TGTGCCAGCAGCTTAGTTGCCTACGAGCAGTACTTC.

This chain connects TRBV28 to TRBJ1-2, with D maybe TRBD1 (6 bases). The CDR3 contains 13 residues. Per the germline V gene, CDR1 is MDHEN and CDR2 is SYDVKM. V was trimmed by 5 bases and J by 0 bases, leaving 7 bases between them. The CDR3 reads CASSDRSNYGYTF. Written as DNA, the CDR3 is TGTGCCAGCAGTGACAGGTCTAACTATGGCTACACCTTC.

The rearrangement uses TRBV19 and TRBJ2-1; D tentatively reads TRBD1 or TRBD2 (5 bases each). The CDR3 extends over 15 amino acids. Germline V gene sequence: CDR1 LNHDA, CDR2 SQIVND (reference sequence). V gave up 7 bases and J gave up 3 bases, with 16 bases separating them. The CDR3 nucleotides are TGTGCCAGTAATGGCCAGGGACGGAACTACAATGAGCAGTTCTTC. Translation gives CASNGQGRNYNEQFF.

The chain is built from TRBV5-6 and TRBJ1-2; unclear D gene. Trimming pared 4 bases from V and 2 bases from J, leaving 9 bases between. The CDR3 length is 13 residues. Germline V gene lookup returns CDR1 SGHDT and CDR2 YYEEEE. This CDR3 is CASSLVGNYGYTF. In DNA, the CDR3 is TGTGCCAGCAGCCTCGTTGGAAACTATGGCTACACCTTC.

The chain is built from TRBV4-3 and TRBJ2-5, with 7 bases identical to TRBD1. Germline values: CDR1 LGHNA, CDR2 YSLEER. After removal of 0 bases from V and 0 bases from J, the junction contained 1 base not matched to a gene. CDR3 length: 15 residues. CDR3 protein: CASSQDRGYQETQYF. In DNA form, the CDR3 reads TGCGCCAGCAGCCAAGACAGGGGGTACCAAGAGACCCAGTACTTC.

The chain has TRBV18 and TRBJ1-5; 12 bases fit TRBD1. CDR3 length: 17 residues. With 3 bases clipped from V and 10 bases from J, the junction kept 13 bases outside the gene matches. The germline V gene has CDR1 KGHSH and CDR2 LQKENI. CDR3 coding DNA: TGTGCCAGCTCACCCTGGGACAGGGGGCCACCTTTGAATCCCCAGCATTTT. It codes for CASSPWDRGPPLNPQHF.

The rearrangement links TRBV27 to TRBJ2-1, with 12 bases fitting TRBD2. CDR3 size: 16 residues. The V and J ends lost 5 bases and 7 bases, in that order; junction bases with no gene match: 9. Germline CDR1 is MNHEY and CDR2 is SMNVEV (reference sequence). The CDR3 DNA sequence: TGTGCCAGCAGTGAACTAGCGGGGGGCATGGGGAATGAGCAGTTCTTC. This gives the protein CASSELAGGMGNEQFF.

The genes are TRBV29-1 and TRBJ2-2; TRBD2 might be the D (6 bases). Looked up from germline, CDR1 is SQVTM and CDR2 is ANQGSEA. This CDR3 has 15 residues. The V gene lost 4 bases and the J gene lost 7 bases, with 19 bases spanning the gap. The CDR3 here is CSVGLAAGTGGELFF. CDR3 nucleotide sequence: TGCAGCGTTGGTTTGGCAGCGGGTACGGGCGGGGAGCTGTTTTTT.

This rearrangement joins TRBV7-9 to TRBJ1-5; D is uncertain. The V end was cut by 5 bases, the J end by 6 bases, with 11 bases between. Looked up from germline, CDR1 is SEHNR and CDR2 is FQNEAQ (reference sequence). The CDR3 has 13 residues. CDR3 region: CASSEPGSQPQHF. The DNA for the CDR3 is TGTGCCAGCAGCGAGCCCGGGAGTCAGCCCCAGCATTTT.

There are a few counts of this clone. This chain connects TRBV18 to TRBJ2-1, with 7 bases fitting TRBD2. The germline V gene encodes CDR1 KGHSH and CDR2 LQKENI. V dropped 5 bases and J dropped 6; count of bases not matched to a gene: 4. CDR3 length equals 13 residues. This CDR3 is CASSFSGSNEQFF. For the CDR3, the DNA is TGTGCCAGCTCATTTAGCGGGTCCAATGAGCAGTTCTTC.

This clone was detected only a few times. This chain connects TRBV29-1 to TRBJ2-7, with D possibly being TRBD1 (5 bases). V was shortened by 8 bases and J by 2 bases, with 16 bases between the two germline ends. This CDR3 has 13 amino acids. Germline-derived CDR1 and CDR2 are SQVTM and ANQGSEA. CDR3 sequence reads: CSTRQSTTYEQYF. The CDR3 DNA reads TGCAGCACCCGACAGTCAACCACCTACGAGCAGTACTTC.

J is TRBJ2-1 and V is TRBV30; 10 bases are shared with TRBD2. Germline V gene lookup returns CDR1 GTSNPN and CDR2 SVGIG (reference sequence). Germline trimming cut 2 bases from V and 8 bases from J; bases unmatched to any gene: 6. The CDR3 runs 14 residues. CDR3 in DNA: TGTGCCTGGAGTAGCGGGGGGGCCCTTGATGAGCAGTTCTTC. Translated, it gives CAWSSGGALDEQFF.

The chain carries TRBV30 and TRBJ2-7, with D maybe TRBD1 (5 bases). CDR1 GTSNPN and CDR2 SVGIG come from the germline V gene (reference sequence). V lost 3 bases and J lost 11, with 14 bases in between. CDR3 size: 11 residues. The CDR3 coding sequence is TGTGCCTGGAGGGAAGGGGTCCTGGAGTACTTC. Encoded protein: CAWREGVLEYF.

This clone showed up just a few times. This chain links TRBV27 with TRBJ1-5; 7 bases map to TRBD1. Germline assignment: CDR1 MNHEY and CDR2 SMNVEV (reference sequence). V was clipped by 6 bases and J by 0 bases; unmatched bases: 5. The CDR3 sequence is 15 residues long. This chain's CDR3 is CASSDRDYSNQPQHF. As DNA, the CDR3 is TGTGCCAGCAGCGACAGGGACTATAGCAATCAGCCCCAGCATTTT.

The chain carries TRBV29-1 and TRBJ1-2; tentatively, D is TRBD1 (5 bases). V lost 4 bases and J lost 3, with 9 bases in between. The CDR3 extends over 12 amino acids. Germline V lookup: CDR1 SQVTM, CDR2 ANQGSEA. The CDR3 here is CSVGGEDYGYTF. For the CDR3, the DNA is TGCAGCGTTGGGGGGGAAGACTATGGCTACACCTTC.

V is TRBV5-6 and J is TRBJ2-5, with unresolved D. Germline V gene sequence: CDR1 SGHDT, CDR2 YYEEEE. Trimming left V 0 bases short and J 2 bases short, with 14 bases between. The CDR3 runs to 16 residues. The CDR3, as DNA: TGTGCCAGCAGCTTGGAGTGGTCAAGTATTCAAGAGACCCAGTACTTC. Protein product: CASSLEWSSIQETQYF.

The chain links TRBV29-1 to TRBJ2-5, with unresolved D. The germline CDR1 and CDR2 sequences are SQVTM and ANQGSEA. The CDR3 is 12 amino acids. The ends were cut back, 8 bases at V and 5 bases at J, with 15 bases in the middle. The CDR3 coding sequence is TGCAGCTACTCTCTGAATGAGGAGACCCAGTACTTC. It encodes CSYSLNEETQYF.

The chain uses TRBV30 and TRBJ2-7; D may be TRBD1 (6 bases). Germline CDR1 GTSNPN, CDR2 SVGIG (reference sequence). V lost 2 bases to trimming and J lost 6 bases, with 11 bases between them. CDR3 length equals 12 residues. In nucleotides, the CDR3 is TGTGCCTGGAGTTTAACAGGGACCGAGCAGTACTTC. It yields the protein CAWSLTGTEQYF.

The chain couples TRBV5-4 to TRBJ2-3, with 8 bases fitting TRBD2. This CDR3 is built from 17 residues. The J segment lost 2 bases and the V segment lost 1 base, leaving 9 bases of the junction unmatched. Germline V gives CDR1 SGHNT, CDR2 YYREEE (reference sequence). CDR3 sequence reads: CASSLWGGGLSTDTQYF. CDR3 coding DNA: TGTGCCAGCAGCTTGTGGGGCGGGGGGCTATCCACAGATACGCAGTATTTT.

To note about this clone: Additional DNA sequences in this sample encode the identical CDR3. The chain links TRBV5-1 to TRBJ2-7, with unresolved D. The CDR3 consists of 11 residues. Germline V gene sequence: CDR1 SGHRS, CDR2 YFSETQ. The V and J ends lost 3 bases and 0 bases respectively, with 1 base between them. The CDR3 loop is CASSSSYEQYF. The CDR3 DNA sequence: TGCGCCAGCAGCTCCTCCTACGAGCAGTACTTC. The full variable domain, with the rest looked up from reference TRBV5-1 and TRBJ2-7, is KAGVTQTPRYLIKTRGQQVTLSCSPISGHRSVSWYQQTPGQGLQFLFEYFSETQRNKGNFPGRFSGRQFSNSRSEMNVSTLELGDSALYLCASSSSYEQYFGPGTRLTVT.

The chain is built from TRBV29-1 and TRBJ2-1; no reliable D call. Germline V lookup: CDR1 SQVTM, CDR2 ANQGSEA. V lost 4 bases and J 3 bases, leaving 10 bases between the germline ends. This CDR3 is 13 amino acids long. The DNA for the CDR3 is TGCAGCGTTGTTTGGGTGAACTACAATGAGCAGTTCTTC. Amino acid sequence: CSVVWVNYNEQFF.

This chain links TRBV29-1 with TRBJ2-7; 12 bases line up with TRBD2. The CDR3 spans 15 residues. The V gene end was trimmed by 2 bases and the J gene end by 4 bases; junction bases not matched to a gene: 6. CDR1 and CDR2 (germline): SQVTM, ANQGSEA. CDR3 coding DNA: TGCAGCGTTGAATCGGCTAGCGGGGGGGTATACGAGCAGTACTTC. Translating gives CSVESASGGVYEQYF.

This clone was observed a few times. The V and J genes are TRBV13 and TRBJ1-5; tentatively, D is TRBD1 (5 bases). This CDR3 is built from 16 residues. From germline, CDR1 is PRHDT and CDR2 FYEKMQ (reference sequence). V was pared by 5 bases and J by 9 bases, with 23 bases between. CDR3 in amino acids: CASSNQARTGEGPQHF. The DNA of the CDR3 is TGTGCCAGCAGCAATCAAGCCCGAACGGGGGAGGGGCCCCAGCATTTT.

The genes are TRBV25-1 and TRBJ2-2; D not certain. CDR1 is MGHDK and CDR2 is SYGVNS in the germline V gene. V lost 3 bases and J 0 bases, leaving 11 bases between the germline ends. The CDR3 runs 16 residues. The CDR3 region has the DNA TGTGCCAGCAGTGACTACCGGGCTCCGAACACCGGGGAGCTGTTTTTT. This translates into CASSDYRAPNTGELFF. Supplemented by reference TRBV25-1 and TRBJ2-2, the full variable domain reads EADIYQTPRYLVIGTGKKITLECSQTMGHDKMYWYQQDPGMELHLIHYSYGVNSTEKGDLSSESTVSRIRTEHFPLTLESARPSHTSQYLCASSDYRAPNTGELFFGEGSRLTVL.

The chain uses TRBV29-1 and TRBJ2-1; D is unclear. The CDR3 spans 12 residues. V shed 0 bases and J shed 2 bases, with 2 bases lying between them. Looked up from germline, CDR1 is SQVTM and CDR2 is ANQGSEA. CDR3 nucleotides: TGCAGCGTTGAAGAGGCCTACAATGAGCAGTTCTTC. Its translation: CSVEEAYNEQFF.

The chain links TRBV29-1 to TRBJ2-2; a weak D match, TRBD2 (5 bases). V gave up 3 bases and J gave up 2 bases, with 10 bases separating them. This CDR3 has 14 amino acids. Germline-derived CDR1 and CDR2 are SQVTM and ANQGSEA. The DNA of the CDR3 is TGCAGCGTTGAGACGGGGTTTAACACCGGGGAGCTGTTTTTT. It specifies CSVETGFNTGELFF.

This clone was found a few times. This chain links TRBV29-1 with TRBJ2-1, with TRBD1 identical over 9 bases. V gave up 2 bases and J gave up 5 bases; unmatched junction bases: 7. The CDR3 is 15 residues long. Germline V gene lookup returns CDR1 SQVTM and CDR2 ANQGSEA. CDR3 sequence reads: CSVEPRDRGDNEQFF. DNA of the CDR3: TGCAGCGTTGAACCCCGAGACAGGGGGGACAATGAGCAGTTCTTC.